This TCR beta chain emerged from a study of shared clonotypes between healthy human individuals. Comments on this clone: Its cognate antigen is unknown.

General study results and limits: As a rule, naive subsets had a larger estimated richness than memory subsets.

Germline V gene sequence: CDR1 ENHRY, CDR2 SYGVKD. V shed 0 bases, J shed 9 bases, and the junction held 9 bases outside the gene matches. The CDR3 totals 17 residues. TCRdb's table, derived via immunoSEQ multiplex PCR, lists solely in-frame clones and lacks some. This sample carries nearly 1,000,000 clones, around three quarters of them seen once, and the ten largest clones take approximately 1.5%. What was sequenced was memory CD4+ T cells sorted from blood. Subset defined: CD45RA-negative fraction. The TCR originated in a man aged 18 to 29 in good health. This chain uses TRBV10-3 with TRBJ2-1, with TRBD2 matching over 12 bases. CDR3 sequence: CAISESTLGLAGSEQFF. The CDR3 nucleotides read TGTGCCATCAGTGAGTCTACCCTAGGACTAGCGGGAAGTGAGCAGTTCTTC.